This T cell receptor (beta chain) was documented in a study of blood T cell repertoires in COVID-19. On the study more broadly: Donors in the United States, Italy and Spain gave samples during acute or convalescent COVID-19. From T cells, B-cell-depleted T cells, or PBMCs came the material, which was cDNA or gDNA.

Authors' methods: The assay estimated nucleated cells by amplifying reference gene primers. Repertoires were generated with immunoSEQ multiplex PCR, while TCRdb's copy carries only in-frame clones and drops some. The DNA was the basis for D and trimming; V, J and clone size are from that table. This table has about 130,000 clones, approximately 85% appearing once. This CDR3 has 16 amino acids. Per germline, CDR1 MRHNA and CDR2 SNTAGT. V was pared by 4 bases and J by 5 bases, with 6 bases of the junction left unmatched. The rearrangement joins TRBV6-4 to TRBJ2-2; 11 bases map to TRBD2. Sequenced input: peripheral blood. The sequence derives from a human donor in a cohort sampled during active COVID-19. CDR3 in DNA: TGTGCCAGCAGTGCCCCTAGCGGGGGGCAAACCGGGGAGCTGTTTTTT. This translates into CASSAPSGGQTGELFF.